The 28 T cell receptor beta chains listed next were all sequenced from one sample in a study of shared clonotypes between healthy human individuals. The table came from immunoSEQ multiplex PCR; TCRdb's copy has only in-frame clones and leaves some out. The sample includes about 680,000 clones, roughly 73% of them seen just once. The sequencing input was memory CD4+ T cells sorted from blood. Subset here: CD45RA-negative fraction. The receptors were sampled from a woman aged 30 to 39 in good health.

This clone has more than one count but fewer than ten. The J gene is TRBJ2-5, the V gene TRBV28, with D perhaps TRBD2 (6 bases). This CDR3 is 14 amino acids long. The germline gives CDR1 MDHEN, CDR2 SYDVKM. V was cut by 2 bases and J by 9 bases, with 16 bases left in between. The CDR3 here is CASSLQGPGGAQYF. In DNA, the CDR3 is TGTGCCAGCAGTTTACAGGGCCCTGGAGGGGCCCAGTACTTC.

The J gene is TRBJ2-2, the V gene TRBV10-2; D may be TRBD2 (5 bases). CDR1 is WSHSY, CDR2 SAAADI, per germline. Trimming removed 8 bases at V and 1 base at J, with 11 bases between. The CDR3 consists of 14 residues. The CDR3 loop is CASLLGLNTGELFF. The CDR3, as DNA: TGCGCCAGCCTTCTCGGACTGAACACCGGGGAGCTGTTTTTT.

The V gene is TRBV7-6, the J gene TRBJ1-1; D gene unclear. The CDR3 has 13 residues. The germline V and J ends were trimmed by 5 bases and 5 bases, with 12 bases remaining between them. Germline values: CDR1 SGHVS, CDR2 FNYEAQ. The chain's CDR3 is CASSLHLVTEAFF. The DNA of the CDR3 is TGTGCCAGCAGCCTACACCTAGTAACTGAAGCTTTCTTT.

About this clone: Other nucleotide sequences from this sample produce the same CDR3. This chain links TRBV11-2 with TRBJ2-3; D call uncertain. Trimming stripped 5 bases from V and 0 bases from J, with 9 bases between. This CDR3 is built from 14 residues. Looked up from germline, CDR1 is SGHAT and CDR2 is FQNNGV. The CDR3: CASSPPPSTDTQYF. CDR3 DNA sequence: TGTGCCAGCAGCCCGCCCCCTAGCACAGATACGCAGTATTTT.

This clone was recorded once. For the CDR3, the DNA is TGCGCCAGCAGCCCTACAAGCGGGAGTTTTGAGCAGTTCTTC. Its protein product is CASSPTSGSFEQFF. This chain connects TRBV5-1 to TRBJ2-1; 8 bases align to TRBD2. CDR1 and CDR2 from the germline V gene are SGHRS and YFSETQ. V was pared by 4 bases and J by 9 bases, with 9 bases of the junction left unmatched. This CDR3 is 14 amino acids long.

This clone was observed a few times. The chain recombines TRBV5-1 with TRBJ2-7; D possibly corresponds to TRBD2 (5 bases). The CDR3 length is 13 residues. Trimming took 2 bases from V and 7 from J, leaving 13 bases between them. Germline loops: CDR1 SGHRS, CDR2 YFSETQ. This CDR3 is CASSFGVDTEQYF. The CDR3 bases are TGCGCCAGCAGCTTCGGGGTTGATACGGAGCAGTACTTC.

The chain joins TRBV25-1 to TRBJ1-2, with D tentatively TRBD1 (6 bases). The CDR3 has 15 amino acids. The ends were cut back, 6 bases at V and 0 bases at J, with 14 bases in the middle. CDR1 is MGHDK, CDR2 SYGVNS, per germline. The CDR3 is CASSPTGKSNYGYTF. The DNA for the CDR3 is TGTGCCAGCAGCCCGACAGGAAAATCTAACTATGGCTACACCTTC.

For the CDR3, the DNA is TGTGCCAGTACCCCATTCCAGGGAAGGAACACTGAAGCTTTCTTT. It yields the protein CASTPFQGRNTEAFF. The J gene is TRBJ1-1, the V gene TRBV19; D might be TRBD1 (5 bases). This CDR3 comprises 15 residues. V lost 7 bases and J 1 base, leaving 16 bases between the germline ends. The germline V gene encodes CDR1 LNHDA and CDR2 SQIVND (reference sequence).

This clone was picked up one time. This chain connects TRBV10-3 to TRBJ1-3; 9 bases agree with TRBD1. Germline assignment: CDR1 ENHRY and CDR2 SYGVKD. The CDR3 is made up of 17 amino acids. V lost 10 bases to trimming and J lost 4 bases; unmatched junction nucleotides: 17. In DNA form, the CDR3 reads TGTGCCACCCTTCCCGGGACAGGGCGGAATCTCGGAAACACCATATATTTT. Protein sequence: CATLPGTGRNLGNTIYF.

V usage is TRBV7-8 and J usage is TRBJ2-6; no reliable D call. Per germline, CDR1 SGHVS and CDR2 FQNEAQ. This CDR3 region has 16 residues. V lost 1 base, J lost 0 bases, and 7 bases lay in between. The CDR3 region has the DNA TGTGCCAGCAGCTTAGGACTTCTCTCTGGGGCCAACGTCCTGACTTTC. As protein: CASSLGLLSGANVLTF. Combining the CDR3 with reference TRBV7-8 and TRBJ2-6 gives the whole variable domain GAGVSQSPRYKVAKRGQDVALRCDPISGHVSLFWYQQALGQGPEFLTYFQNEAQLDKSGLPSDRFFAERPEGSVSTLKIQRTQQEDSAVYLCASSLGLLSGANVLTFGAGSRLTVL.

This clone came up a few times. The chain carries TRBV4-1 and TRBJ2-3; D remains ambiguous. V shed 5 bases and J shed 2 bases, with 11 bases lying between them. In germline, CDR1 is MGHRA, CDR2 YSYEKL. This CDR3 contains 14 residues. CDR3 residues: CASSARVVTDTQYF. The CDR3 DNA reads TGCGCCAGCAGCGCCCGGGTGGTCACAGATACGCAGTATTTT.

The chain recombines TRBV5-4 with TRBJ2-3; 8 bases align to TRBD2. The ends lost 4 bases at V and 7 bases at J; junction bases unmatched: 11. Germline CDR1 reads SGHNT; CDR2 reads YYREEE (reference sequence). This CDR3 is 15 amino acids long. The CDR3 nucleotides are TGTGCCAGCAGCGTGGCTAGCGGGTCCCATAATACGCAGTATTTT. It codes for CASSVASGSHNTQYF.

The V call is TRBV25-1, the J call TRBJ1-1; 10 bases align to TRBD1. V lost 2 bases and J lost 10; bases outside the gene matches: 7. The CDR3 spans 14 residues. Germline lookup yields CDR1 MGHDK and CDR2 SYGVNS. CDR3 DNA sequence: TGTGCCAGCAGTGAACGACAGGGGGCGCGAGGAGCTTTCTTT. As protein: CASSERQGARGAFF. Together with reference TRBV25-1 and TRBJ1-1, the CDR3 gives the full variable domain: EADIYQTPRYLVIGTGKKITLECSQTMGHDKMYWYQQDPGMELHLIHYSYGVNSTEKGDLSSESTVSRIRTEHFPLTLESARPSHTSQYLCASSERQGARGAFFGQGTRLTVV.

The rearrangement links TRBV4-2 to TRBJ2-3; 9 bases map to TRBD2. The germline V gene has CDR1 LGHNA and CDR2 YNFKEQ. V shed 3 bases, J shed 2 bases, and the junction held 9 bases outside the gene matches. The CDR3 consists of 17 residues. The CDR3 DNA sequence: TGTGCCAGCAGCCACCACCGACTAGCGGACATCACAGATACGCAGTATTTT. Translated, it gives CASSHHRLADITDTQYF.

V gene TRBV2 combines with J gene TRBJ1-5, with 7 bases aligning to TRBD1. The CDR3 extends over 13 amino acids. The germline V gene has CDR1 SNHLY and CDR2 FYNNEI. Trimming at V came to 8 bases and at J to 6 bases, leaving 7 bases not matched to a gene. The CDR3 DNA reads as TGTGCCAGCGCGATAGGGGGCAGTCAGCCCCAGCATTTT. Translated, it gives CASAIGGSQPQHF.

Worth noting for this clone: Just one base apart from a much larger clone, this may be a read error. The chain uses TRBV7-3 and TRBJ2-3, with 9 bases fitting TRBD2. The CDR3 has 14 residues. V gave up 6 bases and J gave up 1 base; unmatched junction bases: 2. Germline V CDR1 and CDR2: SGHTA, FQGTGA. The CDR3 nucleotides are TGTGCCAGCAGTATAGCGGGAGGCACAGATACGCAGTATTTT. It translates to CASSIAGGTDTQYF.

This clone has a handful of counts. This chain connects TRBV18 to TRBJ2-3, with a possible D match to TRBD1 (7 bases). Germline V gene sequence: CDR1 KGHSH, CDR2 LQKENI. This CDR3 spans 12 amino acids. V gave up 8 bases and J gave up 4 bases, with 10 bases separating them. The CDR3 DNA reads TGTGCCAGCCAGGGGGAGGCAGATACGCAGTATTTT. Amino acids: CASQGEADTQYF.

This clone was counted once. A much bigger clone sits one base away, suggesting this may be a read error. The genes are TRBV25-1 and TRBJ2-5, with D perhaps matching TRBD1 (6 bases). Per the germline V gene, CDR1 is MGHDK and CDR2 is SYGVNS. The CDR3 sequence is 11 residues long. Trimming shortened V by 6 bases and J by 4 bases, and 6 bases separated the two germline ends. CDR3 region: CASSRGETQYF. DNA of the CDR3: TGTGCCAGCAGCAGGGGAGAGACCCAGTACTTC.

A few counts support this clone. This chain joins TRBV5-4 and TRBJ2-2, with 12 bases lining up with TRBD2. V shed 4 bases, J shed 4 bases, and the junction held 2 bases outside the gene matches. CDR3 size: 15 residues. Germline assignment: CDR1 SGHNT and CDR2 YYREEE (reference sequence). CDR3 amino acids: CASSPTSGSTGELFF. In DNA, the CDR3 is TGTGCCAGCAGCCCGACTAGCGGGAGCACCGGGGAGCTGTTTTTT. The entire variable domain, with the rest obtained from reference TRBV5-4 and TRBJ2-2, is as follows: ETGVTQSPTHLIKTRGQQVTLRCSSQSGHNTVSWYQQALGQGPQFIFQYYREEENGRGNFPPRFSGLQFPNYSSELNVNALELDDSALYLCASSPTSGSTGELFFGEGSRLTVL.

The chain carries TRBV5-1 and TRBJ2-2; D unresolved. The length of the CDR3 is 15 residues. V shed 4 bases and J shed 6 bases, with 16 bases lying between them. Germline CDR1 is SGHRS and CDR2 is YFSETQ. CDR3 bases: TGCGCCAGCAGCCTGACTTGGGAAAATGCCGGGGAGCTGTTTTTT. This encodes CASSLTWENAGELFF.

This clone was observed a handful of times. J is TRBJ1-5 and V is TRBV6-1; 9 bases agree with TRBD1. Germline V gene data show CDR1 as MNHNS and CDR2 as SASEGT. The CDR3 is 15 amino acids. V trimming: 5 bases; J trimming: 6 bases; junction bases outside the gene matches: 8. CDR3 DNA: TGTGCCAGCAGTCACCGGGACAGGGTGGGTCAGCCCCAGCATTTT. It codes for CASSHRDRVGQPQHF.

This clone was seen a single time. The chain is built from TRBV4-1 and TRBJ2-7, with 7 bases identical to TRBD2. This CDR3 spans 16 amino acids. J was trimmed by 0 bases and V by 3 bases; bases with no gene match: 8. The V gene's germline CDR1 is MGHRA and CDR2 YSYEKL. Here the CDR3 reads CASSHDPGGLSYEQYF. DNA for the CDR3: TGCGCCAGCAGCCACGACCCGGGAGGCCTCTCCTACGAGCAGTACTTC.

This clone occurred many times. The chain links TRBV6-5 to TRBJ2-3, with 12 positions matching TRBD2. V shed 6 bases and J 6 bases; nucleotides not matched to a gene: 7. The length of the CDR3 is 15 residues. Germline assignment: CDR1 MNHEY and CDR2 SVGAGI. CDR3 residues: CASRPSGRASDTQYF. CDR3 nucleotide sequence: TGTGCCAGCAGACCTAGCGGGAGGGCCTCCGATACGCAGTATTTT.

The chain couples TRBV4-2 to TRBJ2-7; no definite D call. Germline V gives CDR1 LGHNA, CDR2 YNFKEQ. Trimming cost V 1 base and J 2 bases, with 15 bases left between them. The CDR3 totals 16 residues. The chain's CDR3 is CASSQGLGRRPYEQYF. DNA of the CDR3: TGTGCCAGCAGCCAAGGGCTTGGACGCCGACCCTACGAGCAGTACTTC.

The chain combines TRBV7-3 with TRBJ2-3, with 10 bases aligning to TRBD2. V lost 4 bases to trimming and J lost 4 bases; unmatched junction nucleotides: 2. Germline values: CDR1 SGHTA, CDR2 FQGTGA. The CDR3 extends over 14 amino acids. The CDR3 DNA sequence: TGTGCCAGCAGCTCTAGCGGGAGTTCAGATACGCAGTATTTT. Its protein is CASSSSGSSDTQYF.

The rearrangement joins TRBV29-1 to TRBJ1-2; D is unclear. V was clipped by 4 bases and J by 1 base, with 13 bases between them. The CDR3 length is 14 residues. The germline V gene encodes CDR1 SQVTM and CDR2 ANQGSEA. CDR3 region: CSVAGEEGNYGYTF. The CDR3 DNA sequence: TGCAGCGTTGCCGGGGAGGAGGGTAACTATGGCTACACCTTC. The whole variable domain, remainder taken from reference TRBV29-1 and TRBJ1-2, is SAVISQKPSRDICQRGTSLTIQCQVDSQVTMMFWYRQQPGQSLTLIATANQGSEATYESGFVIDKFPISRPNLTFSTLTVSNMSPEDSSIYLCSVAGEEGNYGYTFGSGTRLTVV.

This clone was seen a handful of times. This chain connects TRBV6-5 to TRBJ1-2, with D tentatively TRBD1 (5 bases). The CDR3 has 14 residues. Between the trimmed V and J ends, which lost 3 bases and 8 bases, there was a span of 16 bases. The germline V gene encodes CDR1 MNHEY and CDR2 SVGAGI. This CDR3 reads CASSYSRRGAGYTF. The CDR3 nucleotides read TGTGCCAGCAGTTATTCCCGGAGGGGTGCGGGCTACACCTTC.

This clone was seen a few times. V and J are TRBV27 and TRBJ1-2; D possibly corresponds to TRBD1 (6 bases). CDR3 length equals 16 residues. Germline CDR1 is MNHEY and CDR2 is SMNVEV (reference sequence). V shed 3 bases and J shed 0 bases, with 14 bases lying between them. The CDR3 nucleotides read TGTGCCAGCAGTTTGCGAACAGGGCAAGCTAACTATGGCTACACCTTC. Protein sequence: CASSLRTGQANYGYTF.